A single T cell receptor (beta chain) is shown here with its context. The data are from a study of technical replicates of blood from several donors. CDR3 size: 14 residues. Trimming removed 4 bases from V and 2 bases from J, with 12 bases in between. The germline V gene has CDR1 SEHNR and CDR2 FQNEAQ (reference sequence). The repertoire was sequenced with immunoSEQ multiplex PCR; TCRdb's copy has only in-frame clones and lacks some. The table records roughly 40,000 clones, around 96% of them present only once. The sequenced sample consisted of T cells isolated from PBMCs. The chain has TRBV7-9 and TRBJ2-7, with D possibly being TRBD2 (6 bases). This receptor was identified in a human donor in good health. The DNA for the CDR3 is TGTGCCAGCAGCTCGAGTGGGGGGACCTACGAGCAGTACTTC. Protein sequence: CASSSSGGTYEQYF.